This passage covers 25 T cell receptor beta chains from one sample sequenced in a study of T-cell reconstitution after alpha-beta-depleted transplantation in children. Unique molecular identifiers were used in preparing the TCRbeta library. TCRdb called the PCR reads again in MiXCR, with one record for every CDR3 protein. The sample comprises around 300,000 distinct CDR3 sequences, around a tenth of which are singletons, and around a quarter rests with the top ten. The specimen comprised peripheral blood, sampled 180 days after TCRalphabeta/CD19-depleted stem cell transplant. These receptors all come from a male patient aged 2-9 years who had a stem cell transplant for chronic granulomatous disease, so the T cells may come from the graft donor.

In this sample, this clonotype turned up many times. The rearrangement joins TRBV25-1 to TRBJ2-7; no clear D. The V gene's germline CDR1 is MGHDK and CDR2 SYGVNS. The CDR3 sequence is 14 residues long. The V and J ends lost 3 bases and 3 bases respectively, with 12 bases between them. The chain's CDR3 is CASSDSSVGYEQYF. CDR3 nucleotide sequence: TGTGCCAGCAGTGACAGCTCTGTGGGCTACGAGCAGTACTTC.

This clonotype was recorded many times. The chain links TRBV4-3 to TRBJ2-5, with 9 bases matching TRBD1. J was trimmed by 14 bases and V by 0 bases; bases with no gene match: 13. The CDR3 loop spans 15 amino acids. Per the germline V gene, CDR1 is LGHNA and CDR2 is YSLEER. Written as DNA, the CDR3 is TGCGCCAGCAGCCAAGATCCCAACAGGGGGCGACCCCTTTACTTC. Its protein is CASSQDPNRGRPLYF.

This clonotype was observed many times. This chain links TRBV28 with TRBJ2-3, with D possibly matching TRBD2 (5 bases). Germline CDR1 MDHEN, CDR2 SYDVKM. Trimming pared 6 bases from V and 8 bases from J, leaving 15 bases between. CDR3 length: 13 residues. The CDR3 nucleotides are TGTGCCAGCAGCCTGCCCGGACTTGGTACGCAGTATTTT. The encoded protein is CASSLPGLGTQYF.

The chain carries TRBV4-1 and TRBJ2-1; D gene unclear. V dropped 0 bases and J dropped 4 bases, with 7 bases sitting between them. Germline-derived CDR1 and CDR2 are MGHRA and YSYEKL. The CDR3 consists of 14 residues. Here the CDR3 reads CASSQDRAYNEQFF. The CDR3 nucleotides read TGCGCCAGCAGCCAAGACCGAGCATACAATGAGCAGTTCTTC.

This clonotype was seen many times. The V gene is TRBV27, the J gene TRBJ1-6; D uncertain. V was shortened by 6 bases and J by 3 bases, with 6 bases between the two germline ends. This CDR3 has 13 residues. Germline CDR1 reads MNHEY; CDR2 reads SMNVEV (reference sequence). The CDR3 sequence is CASSRGYNSPLHF. For the CDR3, the DNA is TGTGCCAGCAGCCGGGGCTATAATTCACCCCTCCACTTT.

This clonotype was recorded at least ten times. The CDR3 region is CASSFARELDEQYF. The CDR3 DNA sequence: TGCGCCAGCAGCTTTGCGCGGGAGTTGGACGAGCAGTACTTC. The rearrangement uses TRBV5-1 and TRBJ2-7, with TRBD2 identical over 7 bases. The J segment lost 5 bases and the V segment lost 2 bases, leaving 7 bases of the junction unmatched. In germline, CDR1 is SGHRS, CDR2 YFSETQ. This CDR3 is built from 14 residues.

This clonotype was observed at least ten times. J is TRBJ2-3 and V is TRBV9; 7 nucleotides line up with TRBD2. This CDR3 is built from 15 residues. The germline V gene encodes CDR1 SGDLS and CDR2 YYNGEE. After removal of 1 base from V and 5 bases from J, the junction contained 7 bases not matched to a gene. The CDR3 region is CASSVPTSVGDTQYF. The CDR3 DNA reads TGTGCCAGCAGCGTACCAACTAGCGTTGGAGATACGCAGTATTTT.

This clonotype was seen at least ten times. One end of the junction fails to match germline, which may point to a read error. The genes are TRBV20-1 and TRBJ2-4; TRBD2 is a possible D gene (5 bases). The CDR3 loop spans 13 amino acids. Per the germline V gene, CDR1 is DFQATT and CDR2 is SNEGSKA (reference sequence). Written as DNA, the CDR3 is TGCAGTGCTAGTCAGCTAGCCGAAAACATTCAGTACTTC. Its protein is CSASQLAENIQYF.

This clonotype was observed many times. The chain is built from TRBV12-3 or TRBV12-4 and TRBJ1-2, with D possibly TRBD1 on 5 matching bases. The CDR3 is 14 amino acids. V was clipped by 0 bases and J by 9 bases, with 14 bases between them. The CDR3 nucleotides are TGTGCCAGCAGTTTAGCGGGCAGGGCCAGGAGCTACACCTTC. Residues: CASSLAGRARSYTF.

This clonotype was counted between two and nine times. The V gene is TRBV11-2, the J gene TRBJ2-1; possibly TRBD2 for D (7 bases). V gave up 5 bases and J gave up 7 bases, with 21 bases separating them. The CDR3 has 16 residues. Germline CDR1 and CDR2: SGHAT and FQNNGV. DNA for the CDR3: TGTGCCAGCAGCCTAACTAATGGGGGGGGGCGAAATGAGCAGTTCTTC. It encodes CASSLTNGGGRNEQFF.

In regard to this clonotype: This sequence may be a read error, since a much larger clone differs from it by one base. The rearrangement uses TRBV5-6 and TRBJ2-1; the match to TRBD1 covers 7 bases. Germline values: CDR1 SGHDT, CDR2 YYEEEE. The CDR3 consists of 15 residues. The CDR3 is CASSLADRVDNEHFF. CDR3 DNA: TGTGCCAGCAGCTTGGCAGACAGGGTAGACAATGAGCATTTCTTC. Together with reference TRBV5-6 and TRBJ2-1, the CDR3 gives the full variable domain: DAGVTQSPTHLIKTRGQQVTLRCSPKSGHDTVSWYQQALGQGPQFIFQYYEEEERQRGNFPDRFSGHQFPNYSSELNVNALLLGDSALYLCASSLADRVDNEHFFGPGTRLTVL.

This clonotype was observed many times. CDR3 sequence: CASSHSSVRAYEQYF. The CDR3 bases are TGCGCCAGCAGCCATTCTAGCGTCCGAGCCTACGAGCAGTACTTC. V usage is TRBV5-1 and J usage is TRBJ2-7, with D possibly being TRBD2 (6 bases). The CDR3 runs 15 residues. Trimming removed 4 bases at V and 2 bases at J, with 16 bases between. CDR1 SGHRS and CDR2 YFSETQ come from the germline V gene.

The sample holds many counts of this clonotype. The V and J genes are TRBV5-1 and TRBJ2-7; TRBD1 aligns across 7 bases. Germline CDR1 SGHRS, CDR2 YFSETQ. V was clipped by 4 bases and J by 1 base; unmatched bases: 8. This CDR3 has 15 residues. The CDR3 spells CASSPGTADSYEQYF. In nucleotides, the CDR3 is TGCGCCAGCAGCCCCGGGACAGCCGATTCCTACGAGCAGTACTTC. Filled out from reference TRBV5-1 and TRBJ2-7, the complete variable domain reads KAGVTQTPRYLIKTRGQQVTLSCSPISGHRSVSWYQQTPGQGLQFLFEYFSETQRNKGNFPGRFSGRQFSNSRSEMNVSTLELGDSALYLCASSPGTADSYEQYFGPGTRLTVT.

This clonotype was counted a few times. The chain links TRBV9 to TRBJ2-1; D perhaps matches TRBD2 (7 bases). V was cut by 2 bases and J by 12 bases, with 15 bases left in between. Germline values: CDR1 SGDLS, CDR2 YYNGEE. The CDR3 is made up of 13 amino acids. In DNA, the CDR3 is TGTGCCAGCAGCGTGGAAGGGGGGGCGGGGCAGTTCTTC. It encodes CASSVEGGAGQFF. Based on the CDR3 plus reference TRBV9 and TRBJ2-1, the full variable domain is DSGVTQTPKHLITATGQRVTLRCSPRSGDLSVYWYQQSLDQGLQFLIQYYNGEERAKGNILERFSAQQFPDLHSELNLSSLELGDSALYFCASSVEGGAGQFFGPGTRLTVL.

In the case of this clonotype: It may be a read error: a sequence one base away is much more abundant. The V gene is TRBV12-3 or TRBV12-4, the J gene TRBJ2-2, with D maybe TRBD1 (5 bases). The V end was cut by 8 bases, the J end by 5 bases, with 18 bases between. The CDR3 has 15 amino acids. The DNA for the CDR3 is TGTGCCAGCGCGAGAGACAGTATGTATACCGGGGAGCTGTTTTTT. Protein product: CASARDSMYTGELFF.

This clonotype was counted ten times or more. The chain has TRBV20-1 and TRBJ2-3; 7 positions agree with TRBD2. The CDR3 contains 14 residues. Germline CDR1 DFQATT, CDR2 SNEGSKA (reference sequence). Unmatched junction bases numbered 1, after V lost 0 bases and J lost 1 base. In nucleotides, the CDR3 is TGCAGTGCTAGAGAGACTAGCCGCACAGATACGCAGTATTTT. Its protein is CSARETSRTDTQYF.

This clonotype was recorded many times. The rearrangement links TRBV20-1 to TRBJ2-3, with D possibly TRBD2 on 6 matching bases. The germline gives CDR1 DFQATT, CDR2 SNEGSKA (reference sequence). V lost 1 base to trimming and J lost 1 base, with 12 bases between them. This CDR3 region has 15 residues. CDR3 residues: CSARVRGTGTDTQYF. The CDR3 coding sequence is TGCAGTGCTAGAGTGCGCGGGACCGGCACAGATACGCAGTATTTT.

This clonotype was picked up a small number of times. The V and J genes are TRBV5-1 and TRBJ2-3, with no clear D. The CDR3 loop spans 14 amino acids. The ends were cut back, 3 bases at V and 3 bases at J, with 11 bases in the middle. The germline V gene has CDR1 SGHRS and CDR2 YFSETQ. The CDR3 DNA is TGCGCCAGCAGCTCTGAACGACGAACAGATACGCAGTATTTT. Residues: CASSSERRTDTQYF. The variable domain in full, with the rest retrieved from reference TRBV5-1 and TRBJ2-3, is KAGVTQTPRYLIKTRGQQVTLSCSPISGHRSVSWYQQTPGQGLQFLFEYFSETQRNKGNFPGRFSGRQFSNSRSEMNVSTLELGDSALYLCASSSERRTDTQYFGPGTRLTVL.

This clonotype was observed at least ten times. The chain employs TRBV7-2 and TRBJ2-7; D perhaps matches TRBD2 (6 bases). The CDR3 contains 14 residues. The germline CDR1 and CDR2 sequences are SGHTA and FQGNSA. The V end lost 5 bases, the J end lost 1 base, and 12 bases lay between the germline ends. As DNA, the CDR3 is TGTGCCAGCAGCCTTAGCGGCCTTTCCTACGAGCAGTACTTC. This translates into CASSLSGLSYEQYF.

This clonotype has ten or more counts. The chain combines TRBV7-2 with TRBJ2-5; the D gene is possibly TRBD2 (6 bases). Germline V gene data show CDR1 as SGHTA and CDR2 as FQGNSA. The CDR3 sequence is 15 residues long. Trimming stripped 10 bases from V and 5 bases from J, with 23 bases between. CDR3 amino acids: CATGLRGRLGETQYF. The CDR3 DNA reads TGTGCCACCGGCCTTCGAGGCAGACTAGGGGAGACCCAGTACTTC.

This clonotype was detected many times. The gene calls are TRBV9 and TRBJ1-5; D is unresolved. V was shortened by 0 bases and J by 4 bases, with 8 bases between the two germline ends. The germline CDR1 and CDR2 sequences are SGDLS and YYNGEE. This CDR3 spans 14 amino acids. The chain's CDR3 is CASSVGRDNQPQHF. The DNA of the CDR3 is TGTGCCAGCAGCGTAGGAAGGGATAATCAGCCCCAGCATTTT.

Turning to this clonotype: A much larger clone lies one base from this, so it may be a read error. The chain recombines TRBV25-1 with TRBJ2-7; 7 bases match TRBD1. Germline CDR1 and CDR2: MGHDK and SYGVNS. The CDR3 contains 12 residues. DNA for the CDR3: TGTGCCAGCAGCCCAGGGGGAAGCGAGCAGTGCTTC. This translates into CASSPGGSEQCF.

There are many counts of this clonotype. This rearrangement joins TRBV12-3 or TRBV12-4 to TRBJ2-5, with D perhaps being TRBD1 or TRBD2 (6 bases each). The CDR3 has 15 amino acids. The ends were cut back, 4 bases at V and 2 bases at J, with 14 bases in the middle. CDR3 sequence reads: CASSWGPREQETQYF. The CDR3 nucleotides are TGTGCCAGCAGTTGGGGGCCCCGGGAGCAAGAGACCCAGTACTTC.

Ten or more counts support this clonotype. V gene TRBV5-5 combines with J gene TRBJ2-3; 9 bases fit TRBD1. This CDR3 region has 17 residues. Losses at the gene ends were 4 bases for V and 2 bases for J; bases not matched to a gene: 11. The germline CDR1 and CDR2 sequences are SGHKS and YYEKEE (reference sequence). CDR3 residues: CASSIYRGPGTTDTQYF. The CDR3 DNA sequence: TGTGCCAGCAGCATCTACAGGGGGCCGGGGACCACAGATACGCAGTATTTT. The full variable domain, rest sourced from reference TRBV5-5 and TRBJ2-3, is DAGVTQSPTHLIKTRGQQVTLRCSPISGHKSVSWYQQVLGQGPQFIFQYYEKEERGRGNFPDRFSARQFPNYSSELNVNALLLGDSALYLCASSIYRGPGTTDTQYFGPGTRLTVL.

This clonotype was counted many times. The genes are TRBV12-3 or TRBV12-4 and TRBJ2-1, with 9 nucleotides matching TRBD1. CDR3 length: 15 amino acids. Trimming cost V 3 bases and J 7 bases; bases outside gene matches: 7. CDR3 protein: CASSFPRTGENEQFF. CDR3 in DNA: TGTGCCAGCAGTTTCCCAAGGACAGGGGAGAATGAGCAGTTCTTC.